This T cell receptor beta chain was profiled in a study of control samples from healthy donors and cancer patients. CDR1 is MNHEY, CDR2 SMNVEV, per germline (reference sequence). CDR3 size: 16 residues. V lost 8 bases, J lost 0 bases, and 20 bases lay in between. Some clones are missing from TCRdb's copy, which holds only in-frame ones; the method was immunoSEQ multiplex PCR. The table shows approximately 140,000 clones, with over 85% occurring only once. The rearrangement joins TRBV27 to TRBJ2-7, with D unresolved. The clonotype comes from a man younger than 35 in good health. The sequencing input was blood. Written as DNA, the CDR3 is TGTGCCAGCGCTTTGACCTCCCAGGCGAACTCCTACGAGCAGTACTTC. This sequence encodes CASALTSQANSYEQYF.